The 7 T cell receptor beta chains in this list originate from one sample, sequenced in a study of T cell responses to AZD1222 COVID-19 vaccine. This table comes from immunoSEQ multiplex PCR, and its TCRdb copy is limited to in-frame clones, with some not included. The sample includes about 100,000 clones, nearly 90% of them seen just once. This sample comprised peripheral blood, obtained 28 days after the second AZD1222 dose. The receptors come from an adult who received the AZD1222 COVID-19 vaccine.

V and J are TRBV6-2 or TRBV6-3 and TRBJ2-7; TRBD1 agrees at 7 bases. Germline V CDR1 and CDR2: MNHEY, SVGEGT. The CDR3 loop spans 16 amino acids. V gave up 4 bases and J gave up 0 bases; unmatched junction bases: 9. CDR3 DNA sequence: TGTGCCAGCAGTTCCTACAGGGGCCGAAGCTCCTACGAGCAGTACTTC. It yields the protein CASSSYRGRSSYEQYF.

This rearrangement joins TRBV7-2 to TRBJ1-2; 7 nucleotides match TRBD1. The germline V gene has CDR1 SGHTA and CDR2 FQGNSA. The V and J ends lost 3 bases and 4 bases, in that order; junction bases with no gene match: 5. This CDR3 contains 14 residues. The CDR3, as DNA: TGTGCCAGCAGCTTTCGACAGGGTCTCTATGGCTACACCTTC. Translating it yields CASSFRQGLYGYTF.

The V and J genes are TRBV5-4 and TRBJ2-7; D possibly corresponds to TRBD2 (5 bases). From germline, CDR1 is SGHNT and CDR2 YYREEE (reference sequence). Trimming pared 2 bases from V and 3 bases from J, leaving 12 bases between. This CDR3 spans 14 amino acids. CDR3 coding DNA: TGTGCCAGCAGCTTAAATTCGGGGAGCTACGAGCAGTACTTC. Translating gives CASSLNSGSYEQYF.

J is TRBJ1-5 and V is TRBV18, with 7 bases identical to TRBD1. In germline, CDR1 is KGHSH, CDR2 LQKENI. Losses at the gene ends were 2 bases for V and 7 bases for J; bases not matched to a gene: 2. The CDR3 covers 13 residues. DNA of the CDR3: TGTGCCAGCTCACCAGACAGGGTACAGCCCCAGCATTTT. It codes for CASSPDRVQPQHF.

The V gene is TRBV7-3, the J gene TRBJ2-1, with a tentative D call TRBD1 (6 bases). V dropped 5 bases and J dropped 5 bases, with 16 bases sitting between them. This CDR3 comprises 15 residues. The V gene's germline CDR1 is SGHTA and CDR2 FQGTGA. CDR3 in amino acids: CASSLRSGQHNEQFF. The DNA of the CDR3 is TGTGCCAGCAGCCTCCGAAGTGGACAGCACAATGAGCAGTTCTTC.

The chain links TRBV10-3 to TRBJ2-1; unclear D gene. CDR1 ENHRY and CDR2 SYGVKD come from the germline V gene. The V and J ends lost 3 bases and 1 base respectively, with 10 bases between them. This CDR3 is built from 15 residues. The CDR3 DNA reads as TGTGCCATCAGTGATCTGGCGATTTCCTACAATGAGCAGTTCTTC. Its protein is CAISDLAISYNEQFF.

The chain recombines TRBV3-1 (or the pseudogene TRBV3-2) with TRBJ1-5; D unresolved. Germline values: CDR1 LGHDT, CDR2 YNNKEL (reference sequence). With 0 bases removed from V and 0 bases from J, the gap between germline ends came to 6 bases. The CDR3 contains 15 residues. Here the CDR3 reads CASSQEGNSNQPQHF. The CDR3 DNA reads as TGTGCCAGCAGCCAAGAGGGGAATAGCAATCAGCCCCAGCATTTT.